Listed below are T cell receptor beta chains from one sample, sequenced in a study of blood T cell repertoires in COVID-19. Assay: immunoSEQ multiplex PCR; the TCRdb copy retains only in-frame clones and omits some. Of 50,000 to 70,000 clones listed, about 70% were seen once; the top ten hold around 20%. The material sequenced was peripheral blood. The receptors shown here come from a man aged 50 to 60 with active or convalescent COVID-19. CDR3s include the opening cysteine and the closing phenylalanine or tryptophan. A D gene is named only where the DNA matches it firmly. Not all rows give a size; the values are once, few, many and, for expanded clones, a class.

j_gene	d_gene	abundance	v_gene	CDR3aa	CDR3nt
TRBJ1-4	NA	NA	TRBV6-6	CAIQGGEGEKLFF	TGTGCCATCCAAGGGGGGGAGGGCGAAAAACTGTTTTTT
TRBJ1-1	NA	NA	TRBV27	CASSLSAGGTEAFF	TGTGCCAGCAGTTTATCAGCCGGCGGGACTGAAGCTTTCTTT
TRBJ2-7	NA	NA	TRBV30	CAWSRSYEQYF	TGTGCCTGGAGCCGCTCCTACGAGCAGTACTTC
TRBJ1-2	TRBD1	NA	TRBV2	CARSTGVNGYTF	TGTGCCCGATCGACAGGGGTAAATGGCTACACCTTC
TRBJ2-1	TRBD2	NA	TRBV9	CASSVGTSGWGLMGEQFF	TGTGCCAGCAGCGTTGGGACTAGCGGTTGGGGTCTAATGGGTGAGCAGTTCTTC
TRBJ2-1	TRBD2	NA	TRBV19	CASTRSGINNEQFF	TGTGCCAGTACGAGGAGCGGGATTAACAATGAGCAGTTCTTC
TRBJ2-1	NA	NA	TRBV5-4	CASSANLRDSNEQFF	TGTGCCAGCAGCGCCAACCTCCGGGACTCCAATGAGCAGTTCTTC
TRBJ2-2	NA	once	TRBV21-1	CASSKWGETSGRNTGELFF	TGTGCCAGCAGCAAATGGGGAGAGACTAGCGGGAGAAACACCGGGGAGCTGTTTTTT
TRBJ1-2	NA	NA	TRBV14	CASSHEHRGIYGYTF	TGTGCCAGCAGCCACGAACATAGGGGGATCTATGGCTACACCTTC
TRBJ1-5	NA	NA	TRBV28	CASSNNQPQHF	TGTGCCAGCAGCAATAATCAGCCCCAGCATTTT
TRBJ2-3	NA	NA	TRBV9	CASSAGTLDTQYF	TGTGCCAGCAGCGCGGGGACTTTGGATACGCAGTATTTT
TRBJ2-5	TRBD2	NA	TRBV19	CASSMVPLIGGETQYF	TGTGCCAGTAGTATGGTGCCGCTTATCGGGGGGGAGACCCAGTACTTC
TRBJ2-5	NA	NA	TRBV28	CASSLPSRPETQYF	TGTGCCAGCAGTTTACCTTCTAGACCAGAGACCCAGTACTTC
TRBJ1-6	NA	NA	TRBV15	CATSPGGLNSPLHF	TGTGCCACCAGCCCCGGGGGGCTCAATTCACCCCTCCACTTT
TRBJ2-7	NA	NA	TRBV11-3	CASSPNRVGEQYF	TGTGCCAGCAGTCCAAATCGGGTCGGCGAGCAGTACTTC